Reported below is one T cell receptor (beta chain). No antigen is known for it. These data come from a study of graft-versus-host responses after intestinal transplantation. As for the study in general: Grafts were multivisceral, liver-intestinal, or isolated intestinal. Every recipient underwent anti-thymocyte globulin induction, then tacrolimus and steroids for around three years. General study results and limits: Declines in HvG clones occurring early post-transplant were associated with peak circulating GvH clone levels.

TCRdb's table, derived via immunoSEQ multiplex PCR, lists solely in-frame clones and lacks some. In the table there are some 96,000 clones, more than 75% of which are singletons. The sequence came from a human donor who was the organ donor for an intestinal transplant. This material consisted of unstimulated CD4+ T cells sorted from spleen or lymph node cells, taken before transplant.

The CDR3 sequence: CASSPGGGGAWRVNEQFF. CDR3 nucleotides: TGTGCCAGCAGCCCTGGGGGCGGGGGGGCCTGGAGAGTAAATGAGCAGTTCTTC. The chain couples TRBV7-2 to TRBJ2-1, with 9 nucleotides matching TRBD2. Per the germline V gene, CDR1 is SGHTA and CDR2 is FQGNSA. This CDR3 region has 18 residues. V shed 5 bases and J 7 bases; nucleotides not matched to a gene: 18.